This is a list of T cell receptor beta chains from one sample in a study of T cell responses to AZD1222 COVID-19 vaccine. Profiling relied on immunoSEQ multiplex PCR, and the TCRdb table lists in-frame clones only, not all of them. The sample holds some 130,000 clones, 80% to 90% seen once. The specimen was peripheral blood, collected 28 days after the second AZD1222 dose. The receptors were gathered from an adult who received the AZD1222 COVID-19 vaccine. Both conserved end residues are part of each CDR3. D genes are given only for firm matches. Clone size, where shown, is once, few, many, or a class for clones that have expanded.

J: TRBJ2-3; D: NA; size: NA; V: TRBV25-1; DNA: TGTGCCAGCAGCATCAGTTCAACGGCTGATACGCAGTATTTT; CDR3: CASSISSTADTQYF
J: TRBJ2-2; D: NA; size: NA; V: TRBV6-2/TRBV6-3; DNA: TGTGCCAGCAGTTACTCGACGGCGAGGACCGGGGAGCTGTTTTTT; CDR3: CASSYSTARTGELFF
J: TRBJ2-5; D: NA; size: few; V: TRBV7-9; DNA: TGTGCCAGCAGCTTAGAAAGCCACACAGGATTCCAAGAGACCCAGTACTTC; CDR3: CASSLESHTGFQETQYF
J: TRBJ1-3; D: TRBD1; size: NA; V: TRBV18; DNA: TGTGTAACAGGGGGTGGCTCTGGAAACACCATATATTTT; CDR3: CVTGGGSGNTIYF
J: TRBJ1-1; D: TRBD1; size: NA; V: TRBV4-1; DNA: TGCGCCAGCAGCCAAGAGGGCAGGGGGACTGAAGCTTTCTTT; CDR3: CASSQEGRGTEAFF
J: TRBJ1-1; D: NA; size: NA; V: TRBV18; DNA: TGTGCCAGCTCACCACTGGGCGAGGCTGAAGCTTTCTTT; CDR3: CASSPLGEAEAFF
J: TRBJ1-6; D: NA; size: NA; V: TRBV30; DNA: TGTGCCTGGAGTGGACGGTGGAATGATTCACCCCTCCACTTT; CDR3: CAWSGRWNDSPLHF
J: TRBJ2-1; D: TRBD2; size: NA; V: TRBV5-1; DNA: TGCGCCAGCAGCTTAGGGCTAGCGGGTCTAAATGAGCAGTTCTTC; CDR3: CASSLGLAGLNEQFF
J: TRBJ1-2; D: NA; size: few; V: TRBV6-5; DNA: TGTGCCAGCAGTCGAACAGGATCGGACTATGGCTACACCTTC; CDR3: CASSRTGSDYGYTF
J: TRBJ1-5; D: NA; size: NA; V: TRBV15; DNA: TGTGCCACCAGCAGCGGGGATAGCAATCAGCCCCAGCATTTT; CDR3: CATSSGDSNQPQHF
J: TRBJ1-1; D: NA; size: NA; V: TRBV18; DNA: TGTGCCAGCTCAGGACAACGGGGGAACACTGAAGCTTTCTTT; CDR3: CASSGQRGNTEAFF
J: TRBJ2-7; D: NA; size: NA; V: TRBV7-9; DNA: TGTGCCAGCAGTCCGGGCCGTAGCTCCTACGAGCAGTACTTC; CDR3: CASSPGRSSYEQYF
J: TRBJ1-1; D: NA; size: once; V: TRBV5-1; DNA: TGCGCCAGCAAGGTAGGGATGGGGGCTGAAGCTTTCTTT; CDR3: CASKVGMGAEAFF
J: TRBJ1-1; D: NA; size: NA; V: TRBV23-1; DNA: TGCGCCAGCAGTCAAAACAGTTTGAACACTGAAGCTTTCTTT; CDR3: CASSQNSLNTEAFF
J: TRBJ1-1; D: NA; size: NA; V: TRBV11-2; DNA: TGTGCCAGCAGCACCCAGACAAACACTGAAGCTTTCTTT; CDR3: CASSTQTNTEAFF
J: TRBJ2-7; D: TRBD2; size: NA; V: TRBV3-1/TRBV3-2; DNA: TGTGCCAGCAGCGAGGGACTAGAAAGCTCCTACGAGCAGTACTTC; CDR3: CASSEGLESSYEQYF
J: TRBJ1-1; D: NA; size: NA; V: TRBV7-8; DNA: TGTGCCAGCAGCTTGGGGAACATGGAAACAGCTTTCTTT; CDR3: CASSLGNMETAFF
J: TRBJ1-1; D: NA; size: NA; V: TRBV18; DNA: TGTGCCAGCTCACCTTTGGGGAACACTGAAGCTTTCTTT; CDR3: CASSPLGNTEAFF
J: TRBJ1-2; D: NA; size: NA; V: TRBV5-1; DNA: TGCGCCAGCAGCTTGGAAGGCCGGACACGCTTGTGGGGCTACACCTTC; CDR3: CASSLEGRTRLWGYTF
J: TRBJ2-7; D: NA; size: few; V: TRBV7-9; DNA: TGTGCCAGCAGCGGTCGACTGCGCTCCTACGAGCAGTACTTC; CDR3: CASSGRLRSYEQYF
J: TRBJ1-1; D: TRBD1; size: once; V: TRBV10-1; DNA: TGCGCCAAGACCAGGGGGCGATGGGACACTGAAGCTTTCTTT; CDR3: CAKTRGRWDTEAFF
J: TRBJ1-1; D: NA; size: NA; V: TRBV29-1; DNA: TGCAGCGTTGAGGGGGGGTGGGCGATGAACACTGAAGCTTTCTTT; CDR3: CSVEGGWAMNTEAFF
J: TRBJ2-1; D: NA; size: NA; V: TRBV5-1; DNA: TGCGCCAGCAGCTTGGGGCAGGGGTCTGGCTACAATGAGCAGTTCTTC; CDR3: CASSLGQGSGYNEQFF
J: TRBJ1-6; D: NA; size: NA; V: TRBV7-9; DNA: TGTGCCAGCAGCCCATTGACAGTCATCTTTACTTATAATTCACCCCTCCACTTT; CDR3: CASSPLTVIFTYNSPLHF
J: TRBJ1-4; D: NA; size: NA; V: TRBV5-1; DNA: TGCGCCAGCAGCGGGAGACCGAGCTCAAATGAAAAACTGTTTTTT; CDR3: CASSGRPSSNEKLFF
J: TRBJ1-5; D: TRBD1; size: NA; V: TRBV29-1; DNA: TGCAGCGTTGGTGCGACAGGGGATCAGCCCCAGCATTTT; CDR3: CSVGATGDQPQHF
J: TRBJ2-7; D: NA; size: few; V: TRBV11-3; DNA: TGTGCCAGCAGCTTAGATGGTAGGGAGCAGTACTTC; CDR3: CASSLDGREQYF
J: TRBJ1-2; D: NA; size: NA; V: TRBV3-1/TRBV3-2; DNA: TGTGCCAGCAGCGAAGGTGGGAGCTATGGCTACACCTTC; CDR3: CASSEGGSYGYTF
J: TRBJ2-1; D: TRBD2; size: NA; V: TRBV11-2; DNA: TGTGCCAGCAGCGCGGGACTAGCGGGGGGGATGAATGAGCAGTTCTTC; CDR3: CASSAGLAGGMNEQFF
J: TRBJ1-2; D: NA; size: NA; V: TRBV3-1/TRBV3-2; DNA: TGTGCCAGCAGCCTAACCGACAGCAGAGGCTACACCTTC; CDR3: CASSLTDSRGYTF
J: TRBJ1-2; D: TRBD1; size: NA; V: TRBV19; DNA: TGTGCCAGTAGTATAGGGGGACCGGGACAGGACTATGGCTACACCTTC; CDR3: CASSIGGPGQDYGYTF